The clone carrying this T cell receptor beta chain was detected many times. What it binds is unknown. The data are from a study of T cells in Graves' hyperthyroidism and ophthalmopathy. Extraction of PBMCs used roughly 9.3 ml of fresh peripheral blood. The source material, RNA transcripts, was used to amplify TCR beta CDR3 regions. With the HTBI primer set, the TCR CDR3 went through a first round of RT-PCR. TCRdb called the multiplex PCR reads again in MiXCR, with one record for every CDR3 protein. The profile shows roughly 700,000 distinct CDR3 sequences, around a third of them singletons. The CDR3 spans 16 residues. The V gene's germline CDR1 is ENHRY and CDR2 SYGVKD. Trimming cost V 3 bases and J 6 bases, with 20 bases left between them. Findings and caveats of the study: In the blood, most expanded thyroid clonotypes above 0.001 appeared as well.

This clonotype was sampled from a woman aged 40 to 55 with Graves' hyperthyroidism. The gene calls are TRBV10-3 and TRBJ1-2; D is undetermined. Sequencing was performed on blood. The CDR3 protein is CAISDYETGSTDGYTF. The CDR3 DNA reads TGTGCCATCAGTGATTACGAGACCGGGTCCACTGATGGCTACACCTTC.